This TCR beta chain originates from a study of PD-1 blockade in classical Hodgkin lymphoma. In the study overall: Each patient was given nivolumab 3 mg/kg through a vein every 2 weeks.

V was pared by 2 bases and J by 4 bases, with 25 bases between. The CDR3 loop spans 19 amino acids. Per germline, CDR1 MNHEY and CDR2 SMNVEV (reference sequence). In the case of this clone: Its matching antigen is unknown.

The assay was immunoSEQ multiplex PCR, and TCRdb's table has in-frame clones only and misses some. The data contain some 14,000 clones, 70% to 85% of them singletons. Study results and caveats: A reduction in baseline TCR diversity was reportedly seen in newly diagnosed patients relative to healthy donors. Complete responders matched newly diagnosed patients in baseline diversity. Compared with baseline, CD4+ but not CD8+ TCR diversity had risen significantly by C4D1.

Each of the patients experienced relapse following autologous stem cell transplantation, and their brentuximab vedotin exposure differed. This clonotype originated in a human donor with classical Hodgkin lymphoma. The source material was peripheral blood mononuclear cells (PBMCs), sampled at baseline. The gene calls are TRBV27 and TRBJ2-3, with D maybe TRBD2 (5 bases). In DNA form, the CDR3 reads TGTGCCAGCAGTTTAACCATACTCACCGGGAACGCGCCATCAGATACGCAGTATTTT. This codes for CASSLTILTGNAPSDTQYF.